The 32 T cell receptor beta chains reported below all come from one sample, sequenced in a study of T cell repertoires in cytomegalovirus infection. From the reads, TCRdb called clonotypes with MiXCR, one entry per CDR3 protein. The profile covers about 160,000 distinct CDR3 sequences, with roughly 22% appearing a single time and about 25% taken by the ten largest. What these receptors recognize is not known. Source: CD8+ T cells from cultured PBMCs, taken from culture after CMV antigen stimulation. Every receptor here comes from a human donor in good health (CMV status not recorded). Some clones in this sample may be carry-over from other donors' samples.

This clonotype was picked up many times. The rearrangement uses TRBV7-2 and TRBJ2-3, with 9 bases aligning to TRBD1. J gave up 4 bases and V 5 bases, and 16 bases lay outside the gene matches. There are 18 residues in the CDR3. Germline CDR1 and CDR2: SGHTA and FQGNSA. The CDR3 DNA reads TGTGCCAGCAGCCGACCTACCGTTGGGGACAGGGTATCAGATACGCAGTATTTT. Protein: CASSRPTVGDRVSDTQYF.

This clonotype was detected a few times. The gene calls are TRBV25-1 and TRBJ2-3; 8 positions match TRBD2. Germline values: CDR1 MGHDK, CDR2 SYGVNS. Trimming took 4 bases from V and 2 from J; bases not matched to a gene: 5. The CDR3 is made up of 15 amino acids. CDR3 bases: TGTGCCAGCAGTGCTACTAGCGGCTACACAGATACGCAGTATTTT. Protein: CASSATSGYTDTQYF.

The V call is TRBV27, the J call TRBJ1-2; tentative D call: TRBD1 (6 bases). Per the germline V gene, CDR1 is MNHEY and CDR2 is SMNVEV (reference sequence). V was pared by 2 bases and J by 8 bases, with 18 bases between. The CDR3 spans 15 residues. In nucleotides, the CDR3 is TGTGCCAGCAGTTTAAGGTCGGGGGGCGCGGGAGGCTACACCTTC. Its protein is CASSLRSGGAGGYTF.

This clonotype was counted a few times. The J gene is TRBJ1-6, the V gene TRBV4-3, with D tentatively TRBD1 (5 bases). From germline, CDR1 is LGHNA and CDR2 YSLEER. V was trimmed by 2 bases and J by 5 bases, leaving 19 bases between them. The CDR3 consists of 18 residues. Written as DNA, the CDR3 is TGCGCCAGCAGCCAAACCCCGGGGCAGGGCTATAATAATTCACCCCTCCACTTT. This gives the protein CASSQTPGQGYNNSPLHF.

As regards this clonotype: Relative to the germline gene, one junction end is altered; a read error may explain this. This chain links TRBV7-7 with TRBJ2-2; 10 bases line up with TRBD2. CDR3 length: 17 amino acids. CDR1 and CDR2 from the germline V gene are SSHAT and FNYEAQ (reference sequence). The CDR3 coding sequence is TGTGCTAGCAGCTTAGAGCGAGCGGGGGGGCCAACCGGGGAGCTGTTTTTT. This sequence encodes CASSLERAGGPTGELFF. Complete variable domain (other parts from reference TRBV7-7 and TRBJ2-2): GAGVSQSPRYKVTKRGQDVTLRCDPISSHATLYWYQQALGQGPEFLTYFNYEAQPDKSGLPSDRFSAERPEGSISTLTIQRTEQRDSAMYRCASSLERAGGPTGELFFGEGSRLTVL.

The rearrangement links TRBV7-2 to TRBJ1-3; D is unclear. CDR3 length: 16 residues. Germline lookup yields CDR1 SGHTA and CDR2 FQGNSA. V was trimmed by 5 bases and J by 2 bases, leaving 16 bases between them. CDR3 sequence: CASSPSGPFAGNTIYF. The CDR3 region has the DNA TGTGCCAGCAGCCCATCTGGGCCCTTCGCTGGAAACACCATATATTTT.

The CDR3, as DNA: TGTGCCAGTAGTATAGTCGGGGGGGGCCTCAATGAGCAGTTCTTC. This codes for CASSIVGGGLNEQFF. This chain connects TRBV19 to TRBJ2-1, with 8 bases lining up with TRBD2. With 1 base clipped from V and 6 bases from J, the junction kept 5 bases outside the gene matches. Looked up from germline, CDR1 is LNHDA and CDR2 is SQIVND (reference sequence). The CDR3 totals 15 residues.

The chain recombines TRBV11-2 with TRBJ1-1; D gene ambiguous. V was cut by 1 base and J by 3 bases, with 9 bases left in between. CDR1 and CDR2 from the germline V gene are SGHAT and FQNNGV. The CDR3 is 14 residues long. For the CDR3, the DNA is TGTGCCAGCAGCTTAGCGGCGGAGGACACTGAAGCTTTCTTT. It encodes CASSLAAEDTEAFF.

In its sample, this clonotype was seen a few times. The CDR3, as DNA: TGTGCCAGCTATGAGCAGGAGGACAAAAACATTCAGTACTTC. Protein sequence: CASYEQEDKNIQYF. V and J are TRBV2 and TRBJ2-4, with D tentatively TRBD2 (5 bases). The germline gives CDR1 SNHLY, CDR2 FYNNEI. The CDR3 covers 14 residues. Trimming removed 8 bases from V and 3 bases from J, with 14 bases in between.

The V call is TRBV12-3 or TRBV12-4, the J call TRBJ2-1, with 7 bases fitting TRBD2. The CDR3 length is 15 residues. J was trimmed by 0 bases and V by 3 bases; bases with no gene match: 2. CDR3 sequence reads: CASSFGGGSYNEQFF. Written as DNA, the CDR3 is TGTGCCAGCAGTTTTGGCGGGGGCTCCTACAATGAGCAGTTCTTC.

This clonotype showed up just a few times. The chain employs TRBV7-2 and TRBJ2-5; a weak D match, TRBD1 (6 bases). The CDR3 extends over 14 amino acids. Germline assignment: CDR1 SGHTA and CDR2 FQGNSA. Trimming stripped 5 bases from V and 4 bases from J, with 14 bases between. This CDR3 reads CASSPTGFAETQYF. The DNA for the CDR3 is TGTGCCAGCAGCCCCACAGGGTTCGCAGAGACCCAGTACTTC.

The genes are TRBV7-6 and TRBJ1-2, with D possibly TRBD1 on 6 matching bases. CDR1 is SGHVS and CDR2 is FNYEAQ in the germline V gene. Trimming cost V 0 bases and J 6 bases, with 11 bases left between them. The CDR3 has 14 residues. In nucleotides, the CDR3 is TGTGCCAGCAGCTTAGCCGGCGGGGGCGATGGCTACACCTTC. Translating it yields CASSLAGGGDGYTF. The whole variable domain, filled in from reference TRBV7-6 and TRBJ1-2, reads GAGVSQSPRYKVTKRGQDVALRCDPISGHVSLYWYRQALGQGPEFLTYFNYEAQQDKSGLPNDRFSAERPEGSISTLTIQRTEQRDSAMYRCASSLAGGGDGYTFGSGTRLTVV.

This clonotype was recorded many times. The gene calls are TRBV2 and TRBJ2-7, with TRBD1 identical over 8 bases. J was trimmed by 3 bases and V by 3 bases; bases with no gene match: 19. Germline V gene lookup returns CDR1 SNHLY and CDR2 FYNNEI. The CDR3 is made up of 19 amino acids. The CDR3 loop reads CASSESGTGLWWSGYEQYF. The CDR3 bases are TGTGCCAGCAGTGAGTCCGGGACAGGTTTGTGGTGGTCGGGCTACGAGCAGTACTTC.

This clonotype was seen only a few times. The V gene is TRBV6-6, the J gene TRBJ1-2; D may be TRBD1 (5 bases). V gave up 6 bases and J gave up 4 bases, with 15 bases separating them. In germline, CDR1 is MNHNY, CDR2 SVGAGI (reference sequence). This CDR3 is 14 amino acids long. The CDR3 region has the DNA TGTGCCAGCAGAACCGGGACGGCCCCCTATGGCTACACCTTC. Translated: CASRTGTAPYGYTF.

CDR3 sequence: CASSPGTGYNEQFF. In DNA, the CDR3 is TGTGCCAGCAGCCCCGGGACAGGGTACAATGAGCAGTTCTTC. The chain carries TRBV7-8 and TRBJ2-1; TRBD1 matches 9 bases. The CDR3 loop spans 14 amino acids. V was pared by 5 bases and J by 4 bases, with 3 bases of the junction left unmatched. Germline V gene data show CDR1 as SGHVS and CDR2 as FQNEAQ. The variable domain in full, completed from reference TRBV7-8 and TRBJ2-1, reads GAGVSQSPRYKVAKRGQDVALRCDPISGHVSLFWYQQALGQGPEFLTYFQNEAQLDKSGLPSDRFFAERPEGSVSTLKIQRTQQEDSAVYLCASSPGTGYNEQFFGPGTRLTVL.

The chain carries TRBV7-6 and TRBJ2-7; 7 nucleotides match TRBD1. The CDR3 extends over 16 amino acids. Germline-derived CDR1 and CDR2 are SGHVS and FNYEAQ. V trimming: 0 bases; J trimming: 3 bases; junction bases outside the gene matches: 8. The CDR3 spells CASSLALGSGGYEQYF. CDR3 nucleotides: TGTGCCAGCAGCTTAGCGCTCGGTTCAGGGGGCTACGAGCAGTACTTC.

The rearrangement links TRBV7-2 to TRBJ2-5, with 9 bases aligning to TRBD2. This CDR3 has 14 residues. The V gene's germline CDR1 is SGHTA and CDR2 FQGNSA. V trimming: 3 bases; J trimming: 8 bases; junction bases outside the gene matches: 7. The CDR3 region is CASSFGGGARTQYF. The CDR3 region has the DNA TGTGCCAGCAGCTTCGGCGGGGGGGCTCGAACCCAGTACTTC.

This clonotype has only a few counts. This rearrangement joins TRBV11-2 to TRBJ1-5, with D maybe TRBD1 (6 bases). V lost 5 bases and J 1 base, leaving 15 bases between the germline ends. Looked up from germline, CDR1 is SGHAT and CDR2 is FQNNGV. The CDR3 consists of 16 residues. CDR3 region: CASSPSGGGSNQPQHF. The CDR3, as DNA: TGTGCCAGCAGCCCCTCGGGGGGCGGAAGCAATCAGCCCCAGCATTTT.

V gene TRBV12-3 or TRBV12-4 combines with J gene TRBJ2-5; D is tentatively TRBD1 or TRBD2 (7 bases each). The CDR3 has 16 residues. Deletions cut 7 bases from V and 4 bases from J, with 22 bases between. The CDR3 coding sequence is TGTGCCAGCACCGAATTATACAGGGGCGGGGGAGAGACCCAGTACTTC. Protein sequence: CASTELYRGGGETQYF.

The table lists this clonotype with a few counts. The CDR3 region is CASSLGGGLADEQYF. CDR3 in DNA: TGTGCCAGCAGCTTGGGGGGTGGTTTGGCGGACGAGCAGTACTTC. The genes are TRBV7-9 and TRBJ2-7, with D possibly being TRBD2 (6 bases). The CDR3 contains 15 residues. Germline V gene sequence: CDR1 SEHNR, CDR2 FQNEAQ (reference sequence). Trimming cost V 3 bases and J 5 bases, with 17 bases left between them.

This clonotype showed up just a few times. The genes are TRBV27 and TRBJ2-7; TRBD2 agrees at 14 bases. This CDR3 region has 15 residues. Trimming cost V 1 base and J 10 bases; bases outside gene matches: 6. In germline, CDR1 is MNHEY, CDR2 SMNVEV (reference sequence). CDR3 protein: CASSLFGLAGGPQYF. In DNA form, the CDR3 reads TGTGCCAGCAGTTTATTTGGACTAGCGGGGGGCCCTCAGTACTTC.

The J gene is TRBJ2-5, the V gene TRBV2; the match to TRBD2 covers 9 bases. Looked up from germline, CDR1 is SNHLY and CDR2 is FYNNEI. Trimming at V came to 1 base and at J to 6 bases, leaving 6 bases not matched to a gene. The CDR3 contains 15 residues. CDR3 DNA: TGTGCCAGCAGTGAAGGTGGCGGGGGGGCCAAGACCCAGTACTTC. As protein: CASSEGGGGAKTQYF.

J is TRBJ2-2 and V is TRBV6-2 or TRBV6-3; tentatively, D is TRBD1 (6 bases). The CDR3 is made up of 13 amino acids. In germline, CDR1 is MNHEY, CDR2 SVGEGT. Between the trimmed V and J ends, which lost 7 bases and 6 bases, there was a span of 12 bases. The CDR3 DNA is TGTGCCAGCACCTTTGGGACACCCGGGGAGCTGTTTTTT. Translated: CASTFGTPGELFF.

This clonotype was seen only a few times. The chain joins TRBV6-2 or TRBV6-3 to TRBJ1-5; D ambiguous. Germline V gene lookup returns CDR1 MNHEY and CDR2 SVGEGT. The CDR3 runs to 16 residues. With 2 bases removed from V and 3 bases from J, the gap between germline ends came to 14 bases. The CDR3 is CASSYGATTNNQPQHF. CDR3 in DNA: TGTGCCAGCAGTTACGGCGCAACGACTAACAATCAGCCCCAGCATTTT.

In this sample, this clonotype turned up a few times. This chain's CDR3 is CASSRVSTDTQYF. The CDR3 coding sequence is TGTGCCAGCAGCCGGGTGAGCACAGATACGCAGTATTTT. The V and J genes are TRBV11-2 and TRBJ2-3; no firm D call. The CDR3 contains 13 residues. Germline V gene data show CDR1 as SGHAT and CDR2 as FQNNGV. V shed 5 bases and J shed 0 bases, with 6 bases lying between them.

The rearrangement uses TRBV13 and TRBJ2-5; 7 positions agree with TRBD1. Looked up from germline, CDR1 is PRHDT and CDR2 is FYEKMQ (reference sequence). CDR3 length: 15 residues. Trimming cost V 5 bases and J 5 bases; bases outside gene matches: 11. Written as DNA, the CDR3 is TGTGCCAGCAGCGGGAGAACAGGGGTTGGGGAGACCCAGTACTTC. Translated, it gives CASSGRTGVGETQYF.

The V and J genes are TRBV7-6 and TRBJ2-7; maybe TRBD1 (5 bases). The germline V gene encodes CDR1 SGHVS and CDR2 FNYEAQ. Between the trimmed V and J ends, which lost 1 base and 5 bases, there was a span of 12 bases. The CDR3 sequence is 14 residues long. The CDR3 loop is CASSLGRAFDEQYF. CDR3 sequence (DNA): TGTGCCAGCAGCTTAGGCAGGGCTTTCGACGAGCAGTACTTC.

The chain employs TRBV11-2 and TRBJ2-3; 7 nucleotides agree with TRBD2. There are 15 residues in the CDR3. Germline V gives CDR1 SGHAT, CDR2 FQNNGV. V gave up 0 bases and J gave up 1 base; unmatched junction bases: 1. For the CDR3, the DNA is TGTGCCAGCAGCTTAGATGCGGGGGGCACAGATACGCAGTATTTT. Protein: CASSLDAGGTDTQYF.

This rearrangement joins TRBV29-1 to TRBJ2-6, with D perhaps given as TRBD1 or TRBD2 (5 bases each). The V end lost 0 bases, the J end lost 3 bases, and 9 bases lay between the germline ends. Germline V gene data show CDR1 as SQVTM and CDR2 as ANQGSEA. The CDR3 contains 15 residues. The CDR3 is CSVEEWGNGANVLTF. The CDR3 coding sequence is TGCAGCGTTGAAGAATGGGGGAATGGGGCCAACGTCCTGACTTTC.

V gene TRBV7-8 combines with J gene TRBJ2-3, with TRBD2 matching over 12 bases. The CDR3 loop spans 21 amino acids. With V trimmed by 5 bases and J by 6 bases, 24 bases remained unmatched. Germline V gene lookup returns CDR1 SGHVS and CDR2 FQNEAQ. As DNA, the CDR3 is TGTGCCAGCAGCCCTTTTATAAGACCGTTCCGGACTAGCGGGGCCCCCGATACGCAGTATTTT. Translated: CASSPFIRPFRTSGAPDTQYF.

The chain couples TRBV29-1 to TRBJ2-7; D is ambiguous. Germline V CDR1 and CDR2: SQVTM, ANQGSEA. This CDR3 is built from 12 residues. V dropped 1 base and J dropped 0 bases, with 4 bases sitting between them. DNA for the CDR3: TGCAGCGTTGAAGGATACTCCTACGAGCAGTACTTC. Protein sequence: CSVEGYSYEQYF.

This clonotype was seen more than once but under ten times. The chain combines TRBV4-1 with TRBJ1-4; TRBD1 is a possible D gene (5 bases). V lost 1 base and J 7 bases, leaving 10 bases between the germline ends. The CDR3 is made up of 14 amino acids. Germline V gives CDR1 MGHRA, CDR2 YSYEKL. This CDR3 reads CASSQGGRGEKLFF. As DNA, the CDR3 is TGCGCCAGCAGCCAAGGGGGCCGGGGTGAAAAACTGTTTTTT.